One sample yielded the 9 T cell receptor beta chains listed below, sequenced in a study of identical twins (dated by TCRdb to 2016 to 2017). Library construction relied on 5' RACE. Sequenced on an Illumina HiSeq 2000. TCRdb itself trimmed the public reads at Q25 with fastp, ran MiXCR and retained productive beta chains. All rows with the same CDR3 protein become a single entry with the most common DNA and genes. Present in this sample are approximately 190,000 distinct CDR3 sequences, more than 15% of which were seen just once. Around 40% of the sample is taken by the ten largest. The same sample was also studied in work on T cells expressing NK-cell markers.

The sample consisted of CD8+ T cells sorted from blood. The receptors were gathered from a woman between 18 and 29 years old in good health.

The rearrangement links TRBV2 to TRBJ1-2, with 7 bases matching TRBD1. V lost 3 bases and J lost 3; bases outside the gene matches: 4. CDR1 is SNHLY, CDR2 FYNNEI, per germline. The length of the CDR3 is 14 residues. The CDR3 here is CASSESRGDYGYTF. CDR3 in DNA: TGTGCCAGCAGTGAGTCCAGGGGGGACTATGGCTACACCTTC.

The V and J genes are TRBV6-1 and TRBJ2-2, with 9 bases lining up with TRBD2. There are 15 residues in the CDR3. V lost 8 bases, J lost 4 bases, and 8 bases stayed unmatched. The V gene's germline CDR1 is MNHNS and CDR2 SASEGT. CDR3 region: CASGDSGGLTGELFF. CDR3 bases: TGTGCCAGCGGGGATAGCGGGGGCCTCACCGGGGAGCTGTTTTTT.

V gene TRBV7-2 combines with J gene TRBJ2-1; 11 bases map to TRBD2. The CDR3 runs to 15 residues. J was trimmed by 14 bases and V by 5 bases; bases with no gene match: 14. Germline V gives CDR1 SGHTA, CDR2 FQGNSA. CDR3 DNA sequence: TGTGCCAGCAGCGCGTGGACTAGCGGGTGTAAACAAAAGTTCTTC. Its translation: CASSAWTSGCKQKFF.

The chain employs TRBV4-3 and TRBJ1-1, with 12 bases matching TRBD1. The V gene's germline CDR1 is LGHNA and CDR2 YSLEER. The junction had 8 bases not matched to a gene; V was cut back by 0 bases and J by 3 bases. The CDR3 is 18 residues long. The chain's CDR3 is CASSQDVGDRGPDTEAFF. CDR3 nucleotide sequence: TGCGCCAGCAGCCAAGATGTTGGGGACAGGGGGCCGGACACTGAAGCTTTCTTT.

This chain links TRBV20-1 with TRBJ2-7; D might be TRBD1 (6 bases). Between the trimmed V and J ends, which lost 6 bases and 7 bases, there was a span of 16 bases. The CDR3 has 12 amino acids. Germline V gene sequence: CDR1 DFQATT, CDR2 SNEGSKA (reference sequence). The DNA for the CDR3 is TGCAGTGCCTCCCCCCAGGGGAGAGAGCAGTACTTC. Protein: CSASPQGREQYF.

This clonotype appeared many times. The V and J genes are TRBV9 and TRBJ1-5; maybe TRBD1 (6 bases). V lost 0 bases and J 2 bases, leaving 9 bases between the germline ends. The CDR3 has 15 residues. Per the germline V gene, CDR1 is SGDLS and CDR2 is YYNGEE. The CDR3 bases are TGTGCCAGCAGCGTAGCTTACAGGGGCAATCAGCCCCAGCATTTT. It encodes CASSVAYRGNQPQHF.

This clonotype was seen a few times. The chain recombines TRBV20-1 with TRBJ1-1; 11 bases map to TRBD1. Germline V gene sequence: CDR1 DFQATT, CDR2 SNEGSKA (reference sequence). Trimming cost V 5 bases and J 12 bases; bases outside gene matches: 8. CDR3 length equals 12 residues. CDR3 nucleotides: TGCAGTGCTTACACCGGGACAGGGGGAACTTTCTTT. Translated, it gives CSAYTGTGGTFF.

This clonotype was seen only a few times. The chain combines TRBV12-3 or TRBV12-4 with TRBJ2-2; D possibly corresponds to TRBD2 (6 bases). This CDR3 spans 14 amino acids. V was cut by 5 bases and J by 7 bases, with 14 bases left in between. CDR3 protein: CASSPGLADGELFF. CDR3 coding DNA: TGTGCCAGCAGTCCGGGACTGGCGGACGGGGAGCTGTTTTTT.

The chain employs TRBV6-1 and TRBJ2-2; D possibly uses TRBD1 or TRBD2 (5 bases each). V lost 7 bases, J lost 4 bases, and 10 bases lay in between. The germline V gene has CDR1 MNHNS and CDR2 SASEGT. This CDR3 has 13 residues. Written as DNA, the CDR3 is TGTGCCAGCATCGGGGACGTCACCGGGGAGCTGTTTTTT. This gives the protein CASIGDVTGELFF.